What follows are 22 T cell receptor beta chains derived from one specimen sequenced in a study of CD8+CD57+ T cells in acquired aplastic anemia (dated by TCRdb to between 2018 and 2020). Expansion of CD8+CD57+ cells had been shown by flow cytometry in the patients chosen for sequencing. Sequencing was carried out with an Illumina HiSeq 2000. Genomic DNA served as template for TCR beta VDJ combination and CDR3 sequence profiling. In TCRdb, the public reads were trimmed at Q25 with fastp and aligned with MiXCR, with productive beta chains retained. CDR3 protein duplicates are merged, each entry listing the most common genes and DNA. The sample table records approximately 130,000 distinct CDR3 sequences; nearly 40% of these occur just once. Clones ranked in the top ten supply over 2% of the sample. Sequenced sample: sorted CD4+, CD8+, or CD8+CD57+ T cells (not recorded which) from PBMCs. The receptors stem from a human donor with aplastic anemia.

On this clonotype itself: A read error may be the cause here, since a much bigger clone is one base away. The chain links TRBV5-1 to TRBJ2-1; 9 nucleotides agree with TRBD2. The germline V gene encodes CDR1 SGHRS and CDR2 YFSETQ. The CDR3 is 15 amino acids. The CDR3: CASSLLLAGHNERFF. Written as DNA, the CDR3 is TGCGCCAGCAGCTTGCTGCTAGCGGGGCACAATGAGCGGTTCTTC.

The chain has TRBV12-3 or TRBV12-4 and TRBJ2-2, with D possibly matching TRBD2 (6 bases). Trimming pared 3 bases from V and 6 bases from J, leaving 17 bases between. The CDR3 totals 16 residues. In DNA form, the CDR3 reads TGTGCCAGCAGTTTGGTGGAGGGTAATAAGGCCGGGGAGCTGTTTTTT. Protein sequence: CASSLVEGNKAGELFF.

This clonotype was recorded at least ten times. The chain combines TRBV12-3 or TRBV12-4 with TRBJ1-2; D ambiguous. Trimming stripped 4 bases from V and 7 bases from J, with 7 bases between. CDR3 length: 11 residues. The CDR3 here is CASSSLRGYTF. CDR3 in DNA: TGTGCCAGCAGTTCCCTCCGTGGCTACACCTTC.

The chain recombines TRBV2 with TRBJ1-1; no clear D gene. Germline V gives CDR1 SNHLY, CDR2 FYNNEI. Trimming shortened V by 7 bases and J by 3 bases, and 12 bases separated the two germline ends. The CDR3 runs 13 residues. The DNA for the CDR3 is TGTGCCAGCAACGAGGGTCTTCACACTGAAGCTTTCTTT. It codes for CASNEGLHTEAFF.

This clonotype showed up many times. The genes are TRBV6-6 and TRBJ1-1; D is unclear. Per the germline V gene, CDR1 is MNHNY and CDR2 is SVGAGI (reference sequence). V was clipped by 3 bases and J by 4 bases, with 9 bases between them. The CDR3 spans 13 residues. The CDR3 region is CASSYRVGTEAFF. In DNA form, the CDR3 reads TGTGCCAGCAGTTATAGGGTCGGCACTGAAGCTTTCTTT.

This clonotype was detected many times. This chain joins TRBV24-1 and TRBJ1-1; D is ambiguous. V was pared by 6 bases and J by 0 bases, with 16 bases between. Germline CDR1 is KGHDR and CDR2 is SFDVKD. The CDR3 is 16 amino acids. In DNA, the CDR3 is TGTGCCACCAGTATAGTGACCGCGTATTTGAACACTGAAGCTTTCTTT. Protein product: CATSIVTAYLNTEAFF.

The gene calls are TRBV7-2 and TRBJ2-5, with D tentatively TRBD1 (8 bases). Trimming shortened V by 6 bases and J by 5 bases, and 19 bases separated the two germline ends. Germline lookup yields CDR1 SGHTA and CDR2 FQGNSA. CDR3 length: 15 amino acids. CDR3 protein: CASSAGGGGEETQYF. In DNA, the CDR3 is TGTGCCAGCAGTGCAGGGGGCGGGGGAGAGGAGACCCAGTACTTC.

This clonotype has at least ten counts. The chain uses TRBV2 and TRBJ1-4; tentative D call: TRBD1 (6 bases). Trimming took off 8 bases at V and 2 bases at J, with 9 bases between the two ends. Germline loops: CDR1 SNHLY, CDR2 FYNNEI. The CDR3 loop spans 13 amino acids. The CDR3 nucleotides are TGTGCCAGCGGGGGCAGGACTAATGAAAAACTGTTTTTT. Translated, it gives CASGGRTNEKLFF. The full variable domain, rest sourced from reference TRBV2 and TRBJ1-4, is EPEVTQTPSHQVTQMGQEVILRCVPISNHLYFYWYRQILGQKVEFLVSFYNNEISEKSEIFDDQFSVERPDGSNFTLKIRSTKLEDSAMYFCASGGRTNEKLFFGSGTQLSVL.

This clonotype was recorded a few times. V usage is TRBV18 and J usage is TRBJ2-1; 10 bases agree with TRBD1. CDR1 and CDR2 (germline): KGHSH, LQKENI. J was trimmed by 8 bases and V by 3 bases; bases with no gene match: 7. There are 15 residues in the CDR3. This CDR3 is CASSPPGQGSYEQFF. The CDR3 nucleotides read TGTGCCAGCTCACCTCCGGGACAGGGGTCCTATGAGCAGTTCTTC. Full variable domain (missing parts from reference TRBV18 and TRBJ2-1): NAGVMQNPRHLVRRRGQEARLRCSPMKGHSHVYWYRQLPEEGLKFMVYLQKENIIDESGMPKERFSAEFPKEGPSILRIQQVVRGDSAAYFCASSPPGQGSYEQFFGPGTRLTVL.

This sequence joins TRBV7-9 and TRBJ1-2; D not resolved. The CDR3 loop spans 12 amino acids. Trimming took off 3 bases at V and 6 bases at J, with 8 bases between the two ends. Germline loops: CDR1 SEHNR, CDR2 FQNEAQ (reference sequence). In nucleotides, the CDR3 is TGTGCCAGCAGCTTCCAGGTGAATGGCTACACCTTC. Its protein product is CASSFQVNGYTF.

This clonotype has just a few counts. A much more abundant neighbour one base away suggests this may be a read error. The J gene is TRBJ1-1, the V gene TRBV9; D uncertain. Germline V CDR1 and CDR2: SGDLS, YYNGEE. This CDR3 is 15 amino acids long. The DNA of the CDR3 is TGTGCCTGCAGCCCCCGAGGACTGAGAGGCGCTGAAGCTTTCTTT. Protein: CACSPRGLRGAEAFF.

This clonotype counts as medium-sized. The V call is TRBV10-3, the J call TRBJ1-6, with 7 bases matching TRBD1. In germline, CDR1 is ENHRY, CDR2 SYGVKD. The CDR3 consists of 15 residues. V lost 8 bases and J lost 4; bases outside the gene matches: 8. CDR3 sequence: CAIQSGQRYNSPLHF. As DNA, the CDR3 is TGTGCCATCCAGTCGGGACAGCGTTATAATTCACCCCTCCACTTT.

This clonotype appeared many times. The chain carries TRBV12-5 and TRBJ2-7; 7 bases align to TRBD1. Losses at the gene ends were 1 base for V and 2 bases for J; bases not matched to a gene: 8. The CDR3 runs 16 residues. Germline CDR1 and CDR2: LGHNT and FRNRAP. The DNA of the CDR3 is TGTGCTAGTGGTTTGGCGTCCGGGACAGAGCCCTACGAGCAGTACGTC. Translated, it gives CASGLASGTEPYEQYV.

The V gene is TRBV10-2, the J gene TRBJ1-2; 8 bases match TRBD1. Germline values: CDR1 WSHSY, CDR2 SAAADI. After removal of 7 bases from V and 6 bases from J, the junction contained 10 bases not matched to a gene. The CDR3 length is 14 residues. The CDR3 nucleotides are TGCGCCAGCATGGCGGGGGACAGGATCAATGGCTACACCTTC. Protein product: CASMAGDRINGYTF.

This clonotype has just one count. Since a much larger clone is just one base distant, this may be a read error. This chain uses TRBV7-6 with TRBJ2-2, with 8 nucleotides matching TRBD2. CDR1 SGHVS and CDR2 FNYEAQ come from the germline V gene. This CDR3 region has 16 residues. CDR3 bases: TGTGCCAGCAGCCAAACGGGGGGGCCTTACACCGGGGAGCTGCTTTTT. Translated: CASSQTGGPYTGELLF.

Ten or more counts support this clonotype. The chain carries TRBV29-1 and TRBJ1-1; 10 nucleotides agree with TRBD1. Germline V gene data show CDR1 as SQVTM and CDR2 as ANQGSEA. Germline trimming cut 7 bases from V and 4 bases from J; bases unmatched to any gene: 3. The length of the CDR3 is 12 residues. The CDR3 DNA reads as TGCAGCGGGGACAGGGGAGGCACTGAAGCTTTCTTT. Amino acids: CSGDRGGTEAFF.

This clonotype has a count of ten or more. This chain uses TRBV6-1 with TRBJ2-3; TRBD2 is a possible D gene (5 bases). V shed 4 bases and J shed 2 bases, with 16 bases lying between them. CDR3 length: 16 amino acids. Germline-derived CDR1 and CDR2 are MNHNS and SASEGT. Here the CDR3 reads CASSGGHSENTDTQYF. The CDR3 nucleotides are TGTGCCAGCAGTGGGGGTCATAGCGAGAACACAGATACGCAGTATTTT.

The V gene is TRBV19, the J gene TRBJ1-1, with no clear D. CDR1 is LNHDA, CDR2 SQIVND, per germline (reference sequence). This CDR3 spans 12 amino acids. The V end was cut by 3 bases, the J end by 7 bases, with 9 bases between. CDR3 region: CASSIRAGEAFF. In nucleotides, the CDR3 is TGTGCCAGTAGTATTCGGGCTGGTGAAGCTTTCTTT.

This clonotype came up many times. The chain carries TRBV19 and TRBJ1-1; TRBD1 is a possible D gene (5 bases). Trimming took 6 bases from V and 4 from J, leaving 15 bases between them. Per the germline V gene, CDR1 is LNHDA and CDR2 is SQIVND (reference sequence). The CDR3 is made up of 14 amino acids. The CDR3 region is CASSAREWSTEAFF. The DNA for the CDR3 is TGTGCCAGTAGCGCCAGGGAGTGGAGCACTGAAGCTTTCTTT. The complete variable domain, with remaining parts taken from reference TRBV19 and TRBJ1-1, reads DGGITQSPKYLFRKEGQNVTLSCEQNLNHDAMYWYRQDPGQGLRLIYYSQIVNDFQKGDIAEGYSVSREKKESFPLTVTSAQKNPTAFYLCASSAREWSTEAFFGQGTRLTVV.

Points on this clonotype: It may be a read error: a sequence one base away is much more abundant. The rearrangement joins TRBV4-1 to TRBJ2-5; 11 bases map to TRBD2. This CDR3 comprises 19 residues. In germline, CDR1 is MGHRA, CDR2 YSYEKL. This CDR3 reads CASSQEWASGGLSQGTQYF. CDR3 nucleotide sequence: TGCGCCAGCAGCCAAGAGTGGGCTAGCGGGGGGCTATCGCAAGGGACCCAGTACTTC.

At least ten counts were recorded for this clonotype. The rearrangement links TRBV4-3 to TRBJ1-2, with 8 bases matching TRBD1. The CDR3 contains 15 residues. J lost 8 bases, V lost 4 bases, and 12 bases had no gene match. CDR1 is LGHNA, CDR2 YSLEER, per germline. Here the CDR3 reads CASSLFPEAGGGYTF. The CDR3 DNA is TGCGCCAGCAGCCTTTTCCCCGAAGCAGGGGGCGGCTACACCTTC.

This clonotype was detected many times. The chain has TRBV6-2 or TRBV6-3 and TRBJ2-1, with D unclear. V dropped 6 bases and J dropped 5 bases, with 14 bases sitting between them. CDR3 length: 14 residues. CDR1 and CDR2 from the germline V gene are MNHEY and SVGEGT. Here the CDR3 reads CASRLTLLDNEQFF. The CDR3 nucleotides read TGTGCCAGCAGATTGACCCTTTTGGACAATGAGCAGTTCTTC.